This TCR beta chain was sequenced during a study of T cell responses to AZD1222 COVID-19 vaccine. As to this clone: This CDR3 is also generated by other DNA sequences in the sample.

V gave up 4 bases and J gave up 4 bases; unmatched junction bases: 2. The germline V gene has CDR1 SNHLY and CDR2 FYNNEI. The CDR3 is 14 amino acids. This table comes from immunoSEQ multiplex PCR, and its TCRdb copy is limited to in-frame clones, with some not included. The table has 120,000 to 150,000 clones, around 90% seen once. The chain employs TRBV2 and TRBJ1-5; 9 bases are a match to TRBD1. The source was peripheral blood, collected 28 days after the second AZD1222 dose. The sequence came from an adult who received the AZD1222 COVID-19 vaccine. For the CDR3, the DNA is TGTGCCAGCAGTGTTGGACAGGGGAATCAGCCCCAGCATTTT. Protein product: CASSVGQGNQPQHF.